This TCR beta chain was profiled in a study of T cell responses to AZD1222 COVID-19 vaccine. Turning to the study itself: Investigators merged groups given second doses at roughly 4 or roughly 12 weeks.

Germline-derived CDR1 and CDR2 are MDHEN and SYDVKM. The V gene lost 7 bases and the J gene lost 4 bases, with 7 bases spanning the gap. CDR3 size: 11 residues. Measured with immunoSEQ multiplex PCR; TCRdb has only the in-frame clones, and not every one. The data show more than 80,000 clones, 85% to 90% seen once. In regard to this clone: What it binds is unknown.

Study-wide results and caveats: It should be noted that donors were predominantly white British and more often female, and clonal diversity was possibly underestimated. Baseline antibody screening turned up just a handful of seropositive AZD1222 recipients. Reportedly, nearly half the spike-specific TCRs target unmutated variant regions.

The sequencing used peripheral blood, collected on day 0 of AZD1222 vaccination. The chain couples TRBV28 to TRBJ1-1; D is undetermined. This clonotype originated in an adult in good health. The CDR3 DNA sequence: TGTGCCAGCACCCCGGGCACTGAAGCTTTCTTT. Amino acid sequence: CASTPGTEAFF. Using reference TRBV28 and TRBJ1-1 for the parts outside the CDR3, the full variable domain is DVKVTQSSRYLVKRTGEKVFLECVQDMDHENMFWYRQDPGLGLRLIYFSYDVKMKEKGDIPEGYSVSREKKERFSLILESASTNQTSMYLCASTPGTEAFFGQGTRLTVV.